This is a list of T cell receptor beta chains from one sample in a study of CXCR3-negative and CXCR3-positive naive CD8 T cells. TCRdb reprocessed the 5' RACE reads, keeping one entry per CDR3 protein, no DNA. This sample's table has around 4,500 distinct CDR3 sequences. The material sequenced was naive CXCR3+ CD8+ T cells from blood. The receptors stem from a human donor in good health. Some clones in this sample may be carry-over from other donors' samples. CDR3s include the opening cysteine and the closing phenylalanine or tryptophan. Each record gives: V gene, CDR3 length, clone size, J gene, CDR3 protein. Clone size appears in some rows only: once, few, many, or a class for an expanded clone.

V gene: TRBV29-1
CDR3 length: 15
clone size: NA
J gene: TRBJ2-1
CDR3 protein: CSVCRSGTSYNEQFF

V gene: TRBV29-1
CDR3 length: 13
clone size: NA
J gene: TRBJ2-1
CDR3 protein: CSVESYNNNEQFF

V gene: TRBV28
CDR3 length: 16
clone size: NA
J gene: TRBJ2-4
CDR3 protein: CASSLRGSVAKNIQYF

V gene: TRBV7-9
CDR3 length: 15
clone size: NA
J gene: TRBJ2-7
CDR3 protein: CASSIHSGGDYEQYF

V gene: TRBV15
CDR3 length: 14
clone size: medium-sized
J gene: TRBJ1-1
CDR3 protein: CATSRPAARGEAFF

V gene: TRBV29-1
CDR3 length: 17
clone size: NA
J gene: TRBJ2-3
CDR3 protein: CSVEDPGGGQSTDTQYF

V gene: TRBV6-5
CDR3 length: 12
clone size: NA
J gene: TRBJ1-1
CDR3 protein: CASSYPVSEAFF

V gene: TRBV20-1
CDR3 length: 15
clone size: medium-sized
J gene: TRBJ2-3
CDR3 protein: CSAPETDQNTDTQYF

V gene: TRBV20-1
CDR3 length: 17
clone size: NA
J gene: TRBJ2-7
CDR3 protein: CSARDRDSGDSTYEQYF

V gene: TRBV7-3
CDR3 length: 15
clone size: NA
J gene: TRBJ2-3
CDR3 protein: CASSFSGGAADTQYF

V gene: TRBV19
CDR3 length: 16
clone size: NA
J gene: TRBJ2-6
CDR3 protein: CASSIYGFSGANVLTF

V gene: TRBV10-3
CDR3 length: 15
clone size: medium-sized
J gene: TRBJ2-5
CDR3 protein: CAISEGREYQETQYF

V gene: TRBV29-1
CDR3 length: 13
clone size: medium-sized
J gene: TRBJ2-3
CDR3 protein: CSGLPGTTDTQYF

V gene: TRBV7-6
CDR3 length: 13
clone size: large
J gene: TRBJ1-2
CDR3 protein: CASSLGPDYGYTF

V gene: TRBV9
CDR3 length: 15
clone size: NA
J gene: TRBJ2-7
CDR3 protein: CASSASGGFFVEQYF

V gene: TRBV29-1
CDR3 length: 15
clone size: medium-sized
J gene: TRBJ2-5
CDR3 protein: CSVELSGDIQETQYF

V gene: TRBV13
CDR3 length: 13
clone size: NA
J gene: TRBJ2-1
CDR3 protein: CASSFPDGNEQFF

V gene: TRBV29-1
CDR3 length: 14
clone size: NA
J gene: TRBJ1-3
CDR3 protein: CSVVPSNDGNTIYF

V gene: TRBV7-2
CDR3 length: 17
clone size: medium-sized
J gene: TRBJ2-1
CDR3 protein: CASSFPMRESTYNEQFF

V gene: TRBV28
CDR3 length: 15
clone size: NA
J gene: TRBJ2-1
CDR3 protein: CASSLRVFGFNEQFF

V gene: TRBV13
CDR3 length: 15
clone size: large
J gene: TRBJ1-1
CDR3 protein: CASRPSPEGDTEAFF

V gene: TRBV7-8
CDR3 length: 18
clone size: NA
J gene: TRBJ2-2
CDR3 protein: CASSHRDLDPLRGGELFF

V gene: TRBV13
CDR3 length: 13
clone size: NA
J gene: TRBJ2-7
CDR3 protein: CASSFGQNYEQYF

V gene: TRBV7-2
CDR3 length: 16
clone size: NA
J gene: TRBJ2-3
CDR3 protein: CASSLARTSRADTQYF

V gene: TRBV5-1
CDR3 length: 16
clone size: NA
J gene: TRBJ2-7
CDR3 protein: CASSPRLAGSSYEQYF

V gene: TRBV12-5
CDR3 length: 15
clone size: medium-sized
J gene: TRBJ2-7
CDR3 protein: CASGFPPWGGNEQYF

V gene: TRBV29-1
CDR3 length: 13
clone size: large
J gene: TRBJ2-7
CDR3 protein: CSVVAGGSYEQYF

V gene: TRBV24-1
CDR3 length: 17
clone size: medium-sized
J gene: TRBJ2-6
CDR3 protein: CATSESSGMAGANVLTF

V gene: TRBV7-3
CDR3 length: 12
clone size: NA
J gene: TRBJ2-1
CDR3 protein: CASSLGANEQFF

V gene: TRBV12-3/TRBV12-4
CDR3 length: 14
clone size: medium-sized
J gene: TRBJ1-2
CDR3 protein: CASTRQGRFDGYTF

V gene: TRBV20-1
CDR3 length: 15
clone size: NA
J gene: TRBJ2-1
CDR3 protein: CSASPGTSSYNEQFF

V gene: TRBV7-8
CDR3 length: 15
clone size: medium-sized
J gene: TRBJ2-1
CDR3 protein: CASSPQVQGYNEQFF

V gene: TRBV20-1
CDR3 length: 13
clone size: medium-sized
J gene: TRBJ2-1
CDR3 protein: CSATRRRANEQFF

V gene: TRBV29-1
CDR3 length: 14
clone size: NA
J gene: TRBJ2-1
CDR3 protein: CSVPGQGARNEQFF

V gene: TRBV29-1
CDR3 length: 12
clone size: NA
J gene: TRBJ2-3
CDR3 protein: CSAPYLPDTQYF

V gene: TRBV27
CDR3 length: 14
clone size: NA
J gene: TRBJ2-2
CDR3 protein: CASALATNTGELFF

V gene: TRBV9
CDR3 length: 16
clone size: NA
J gene: TRBJ2-1
CDR3 protein: CASSPHRRVSYNEQFF

V gene: TRBV29-1
CDR3 length: 11
clone size: medium-sized
J gene: TRBJ1-1
CDR3 protein: CSVDGGSEAFF

V gene: TRBV5-1
CDR3 length: 14
clone size: NA
J gene: TRBJ1-1
CDR3 protein: CASSLTGENTEAFF

V gene: TRBV12-3/TRBV12-4
CDR3 length: 12
clone size: NA
J gene: TRBJ2-7
CDR3 protein: CARGDPGYEQYF

V gene: TRBV12-3/TRBV12-4
CDR3 length: 13
clone size: NA
J gene: TRBJ2-1
CDR3 protein: CASTATAYNEQFF

V gene: TRBV6-1
CDR3 length: 15
clone size: NA
J gene: TRBJ2-1
CDR3 protein: CASSERGNSYNEQFF

V gene: TRBV7-9
CDR3 length: 14
clone size: medium-sized
J gene: TRBJ2-5
CDR3 protein: CASSPPLGKETQYF

V gene: TRBV19
CDR3 length: 15
clone size: NA
J gene: TRBJ1-1
CDR3 protein: CASSTPGTGFSEAFF

V gene: TRBV20-1
CDR3 length: 16
clone size: medium-sized
J gene: TRBJ1-5
CDR3 protein: CSLRTLIGTGNQPQHF

V gene: TRBV29-1
CDR3 length: 14
clone size: NA
J gene: TRBJ2-5
CDR3 protein: CSVVGTGFQETQYF

V gene: TRBV27
CDR3 length: 13
clone size: NA
J gene: TRBJ2-4
CDR3 protein: CASSPPYKNIQYF

V gene: TRBV6-5
CDR3 length: 15
clone size: NA
J gene: TRBJ2-1
CDR3 protein: CASSYRTGTYNEQFF

V gene: TRBV15
CDR3 length: 16
clone size: medium-sized
J gene: TRBJ2-1
CDR3 protein: CATSIAGVALWNEQFF

V gene: TRBV5-1
CDR3 length: 14
clone size: NA
J gene: TRBJ2-3
CDR3 protein: CASSPGTFTDTQYF